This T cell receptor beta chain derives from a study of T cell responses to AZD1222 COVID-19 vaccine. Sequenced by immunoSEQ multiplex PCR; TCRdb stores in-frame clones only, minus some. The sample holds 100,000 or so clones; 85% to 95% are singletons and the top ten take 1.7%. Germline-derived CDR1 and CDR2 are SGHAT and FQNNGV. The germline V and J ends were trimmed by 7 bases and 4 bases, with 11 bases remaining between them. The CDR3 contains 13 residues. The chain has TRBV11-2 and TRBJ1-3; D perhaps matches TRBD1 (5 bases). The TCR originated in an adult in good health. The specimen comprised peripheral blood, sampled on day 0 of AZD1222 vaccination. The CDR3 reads CASTQGGGNTIYF. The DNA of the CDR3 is TGTGCCAGCACTCAGGGAGGGGGAAACACCATATATTTT. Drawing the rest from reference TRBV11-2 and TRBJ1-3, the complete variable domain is EAGVAQSPRYKIIEKRQSVAFWCNPISGHATLYWYQQILGQGPKLLIQFQNNGVVDDSQLPKDRFSAERLKGVDSTLKIQPAKLEDSAVYLCASTQGGGNTIYFGEGSWLTVV.